The clone carrying this T cell receptor (beta chain) was recorded at least ten times. No antigen is known for it. Researchers took RNA transcripts and amplified the TCR beta CDR3 regions from them. HTBI primers were employed in a first-round RT-PCR of the TCR CDR3. TCRdb reanalysed the multiplex PCR reads using MiXCR and keeps one entry per CDR3 protein. Seen here are 300,000 to 400,000 distinct CDR3 sequences, about 20% observed once, and the top ten hold about 49%. This sample is part of a study of T cells in Graves' hyperthyroidism and ophthalmopathy. Whole-study results and caveats: From stable hyperthyroidism, ophthalmopathy was set apart by a 13 V-J model. Also found in blood were most expanded thyroid clonotypes above 0.001.

Investigators excluded patients with uncontrolled infection, other autoimmune disease, pregnancy or lactation. The clonotype was recovered from a woman aged 45-59 years with Graves' hyperthyroidism. The sequencing sample was made of blood.

The CDR3 DNA sequence: TGTGCCAGCAGCCGGACAGACATGAACACTGAAGCTTTCTTT. Protein sequence: CASSRTDMNTEAFF. The chain recombines TRBV14 with TRBJ1-1, with D perhaps TRBD1 (6 bases). Germline CDR1 is SGHDN and CDR2 is FVKESK. Trimming took 4 bases from V and 0 from J, leaving 9 bases between them. The CDR3 is made up of 14 amino acids.